The clone carrying this T cell receptor (beta chain) appeared a few times. Its antigen is undetermined. Germline CDR1 reads SQVTM; CDR2 reads ANQGSEA. Trimming stripped 7 bases from V and 7 bases from J, with 17 bases between. The CDR3 extends over 13 amino acids. Isolated RNA was reverse transcribed in full, so expressed TCRB transcripts were sequenced. Sequencing was performed with immunoSEQ multiplex PCR; in TCRdb, only in-frame clones are kept and a portion is missing. The sample lists roughly 260,000 clones, about 20% seen once, with less than 0.03% in the top ten. This entry belongs to a study of beta chain features in type 1 diabetes. Study-level points and caveats: Shortening that was moderate but significant affected the TCRB CDR3s of Type 1 diabetes patients in all four CD4+ subsets.

CD4+ cells of the naive, central memory, regulatory and stem cell-like memory types were sorted via CD45RO/CCR7/CD25/CD127/CD95/CD27. Purity of each sorted population was above 95%. This chain links TRBV29-1 with TRBJ2-1; D perhaps matches TRBD2 (5 bases). This TCR derives from a woman in her thirties or forties with type 1 diabetes. Material: naive CD4+ T cells from blood. CDR3 sequence (DNA): TGCAGCGCCGAAGAACAGACGGGGAATGAGCAGTTCTTC. Translation: CSAEEQTGNEQFF.